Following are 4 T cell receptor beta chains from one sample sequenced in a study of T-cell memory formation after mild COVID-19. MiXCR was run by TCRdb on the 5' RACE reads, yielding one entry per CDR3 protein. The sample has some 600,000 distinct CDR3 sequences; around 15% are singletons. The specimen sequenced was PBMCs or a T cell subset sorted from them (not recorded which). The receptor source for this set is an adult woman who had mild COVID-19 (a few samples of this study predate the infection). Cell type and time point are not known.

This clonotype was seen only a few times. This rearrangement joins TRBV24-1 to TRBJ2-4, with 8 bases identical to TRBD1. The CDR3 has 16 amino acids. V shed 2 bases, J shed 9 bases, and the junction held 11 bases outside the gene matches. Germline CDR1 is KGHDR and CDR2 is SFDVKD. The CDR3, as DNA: TGTGCCACCAGTGATTCGGGGACAGGAGGGGAAGGCATTCAGTACTTC. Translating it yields CATSDSGTGGEGIQYF.

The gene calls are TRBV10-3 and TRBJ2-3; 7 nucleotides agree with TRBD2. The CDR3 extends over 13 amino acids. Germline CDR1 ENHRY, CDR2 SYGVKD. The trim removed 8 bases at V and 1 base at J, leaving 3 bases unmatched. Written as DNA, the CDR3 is TGTGCCATCCGGGAGGACGGCACAGATACGCAGTATTTT. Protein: CAIREDGTDTQYF.

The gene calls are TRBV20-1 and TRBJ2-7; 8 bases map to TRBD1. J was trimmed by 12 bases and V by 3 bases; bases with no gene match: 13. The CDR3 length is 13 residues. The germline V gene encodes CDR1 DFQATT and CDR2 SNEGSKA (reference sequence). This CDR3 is CSASLLGQGTPYF. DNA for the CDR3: TGCAGTGCTAGTTTGCTAGGACAGGGAACTCCGTACTTC.

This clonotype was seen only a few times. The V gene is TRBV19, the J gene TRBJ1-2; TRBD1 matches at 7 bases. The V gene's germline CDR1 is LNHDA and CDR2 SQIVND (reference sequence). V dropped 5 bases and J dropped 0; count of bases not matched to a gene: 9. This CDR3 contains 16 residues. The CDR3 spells CASSSGTAWANYGYTF. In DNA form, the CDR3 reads TGTGCCAGTAGTTCCGGGACAGCCTGGGCTAACTATGGCTACACCTTC.